This TCR beta chain derives from a study of shared clonotypes between healthy human individuals. A remark on this clone: What it recognizes is unknown.

In the CD4+ fraction, cells were divided into CD45RA+ naive and CD45RA-negative memory subsets. Study outcomes and limitations: Some clonotypes were shared by all four sorted-subset donors, while others were not shared. The non-shared ones had lower generation probabilities than the shared ones.

J lost 0 bases, V lost 4 bases, and 3 bases had no gene match. Germline V lookup: CDR1 SGHNT, CDR2 YYREEE (reference sequence). This CDR3 region has 15 residues. Some 27,000 T cell genomes, or about 200 ng DNA, went into the sorted-subset replicate PCRs. Authors' data handling: Junction-only immunoSEQ sequences carried no quality scores, so filtering differed. Profiled with immunoSEQ multiplex PCR; TCRdb holds only in-frame clones, not every one. Clone size and V and J calls were adopted from that table, with D and trimming inferred from the DNA. The table includes 2 million to 2.5 million clones, around 90% detected once.

The chain couples TRBV5-4 to TRBJ2-7; 11 nucleotides agree with TRBD2. This TCR was recovered from a man between 18 and 35 years old in good health. Some clones in this sample may be carry-over from other donors' samples. The sequencing sample was made of naive CD4+ T cells from PBMCs. The sample's subset: CD45RA+ positively selected. CDR3 nucleotide sequence: TGTGCCAGCAGCCGACTAGCGGGATTCTCCTACGAGCAGTACTTC. This encodes CASSRLAGFSYEQYF. The complete variable domain, with remaining parts taken from reference TRBV5-4 and TRBJ2-7, reads ETGVTQSPTHLIKTRGQQVTLRCSSQSGHNTVSWYQQALGQGPQFIFQYYREEENGRGNFPPRFSGLQFPNYSSELNVNALELDDSALYLCASSRLAGFSYEQYFGPGTRLTVT.